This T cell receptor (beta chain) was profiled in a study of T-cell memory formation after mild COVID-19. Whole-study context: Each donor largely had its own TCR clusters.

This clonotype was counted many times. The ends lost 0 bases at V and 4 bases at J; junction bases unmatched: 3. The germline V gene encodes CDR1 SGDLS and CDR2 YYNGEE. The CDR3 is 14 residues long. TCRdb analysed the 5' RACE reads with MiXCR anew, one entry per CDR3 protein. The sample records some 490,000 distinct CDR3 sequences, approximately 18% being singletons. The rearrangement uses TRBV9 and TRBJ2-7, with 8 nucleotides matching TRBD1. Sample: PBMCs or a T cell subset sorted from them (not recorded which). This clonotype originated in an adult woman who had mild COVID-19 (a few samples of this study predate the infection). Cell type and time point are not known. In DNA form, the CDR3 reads TGTGCCAGCAGCGTAGGGCAGGGGGCGTACGAGCAGTACTTC. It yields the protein CASSVGQGAYEQYF.